These 8 T cell receptor beta chains came from one sample sequenced in a study of T-cell reconstitution after alpha-beta-depleted transplantation in children. Unique molecular identifiers were built into the TCRbeta library. A single record per CDR3 protein comes from TCRdb applying MiXCR to the PCR reads. The top ten hold roughly 30% of the sample, which has just over 950,000 distinct CDR3 sequences, about 31% seen once. Sequencing used PBMCs, mostly from graft donor cells, obtained 360 days after TCRalphabeta/CD19-depleted stem cell transplant. These receptor sequences come from a boy in the first two years of life who had a stem cell transplant for SCID, so the T cells may come from the graft donor.

The genes are TRBV10-2 and TRBJ1-6; 8 bases agree with TRBD1. This CDR3 is 11 amino acids long. With 7 bases clipped from V and 16 bases from J, the junction kept 6 bases outside the gene matches. CDR1 and CDR2 from the germline V gene are WSHSY and SAAADI. Here the CDR3 DNA reads TGCGCCAGCAAGGGGACAGGCGCTCTCCACTTT. It yields the protein CASKGTGALHF.

This clonotype was seen only a few times. As DNA, the CDR3 is TGTGCCAGCAGCCACCGGAGAACCCCCTCCTACGAGCAGTACTTC. Amino acids: CASSHRRTPSYEQYF. The chain joins TRBV7-8 to TRBJ2-7; D uncertain. The V end was cut by 5 bases, the J end by 0 bases, with 14 bases between. CDR1 is SGHVS, CDR2 FQNEAQ, per germline. CDR3 size: 15 residues.

The V gene is TRBV5-7, the J gene TRBJ2-3, with no clear D. TRBV5-7 is an open reading frame whose function is uncertain. This CDR3 is built from 15 residues. V was trimmed by 4 bases and J by 1 base, leaving 13 bases between them. CDR3 nucleotides: TGTGCCAGCAGCCAGTCTACAAAGGGCACAGATACGCAGTATTTT. Translated, it gives CASSQSTKGTDTQYF.

This clonotype was seen a handful of times. This sequence joins TRBV5-1 and TRBJ1-1, with 12 nucleotides matching TRBD1. There are 15 residues in the CDR3. Germline V gene sequence: CDR1 SGHRS, CDR2 YFSETQ. Trimming removed 0 bases from V and 8 bases from J; junction bases left unmatched: 5. The CDR3 DNA follows: TGCGCCAGCAGCTTGGCCGGGACAGGGGGCCGGGAAGCTTTCTTT. It yields the protein CASSLAGTGGREAFF.

This clonotype was recorded a few times. The rearrangement uses TRBV6-1 and TRBJ1-1; 9 bases fit TRBD1. Germline lookup yields CDR1 MNHNS and CDR2 SASEGT. The trim removed 6 bases at V and 5 bases at J, leaving 13 bases unmatched. The CDR3 is 16 residues long. CDR3 sequence: CASSSNNNRGRTEAFF. The CDR3 DNA reads TGTGCCAGCAGCTCTAATAACAACAGGGGGCGAACTGAAGCTTTCTTT.

The chain combines TRBV7-9 with TRBJ1-1, with D unresolved. CDR1 is SEHNR and CDR2 is FQNEAQ in the germline V gene (reference sequence). Trimming left V 7 bases short and J 3 bases short, with 15 bases between. The CDR3 has 14 amino acids. The CDR3 DNA reads as TGTGCCAGCACCGTTTGGGAGGAGGACACTGAAGCTTTCTTT. It is translated as CASTVWEEDTEAFF.

V gene TRBV29-1 combines with J gene TRBJ2-3, with no clear D. Germline CDR1 SQVTM, CDR2 ANQGSEA. This CDR3 is 12 amino acids long. V dropped 4 bases and J dropped 3 bases, with 8 bases sitting between them. The CDR3 here is CSVVSLTDTQYF. CDR3 DNA sequence: TGCAGCGTTGTTTCCCTAACAGATACGCAGTATTTT.

This clonotype was picked up a small number of times. The chain couples TRBV29-1 to TRBJ2-1, with D possibly being TRBD2 (7 bases). Germline V CDR1 and CDR2: SQVTM, ANQGSEA. The CDR3 runs 16 residues. Trimming left V 6 bases short and J 6 bases short, with 24 bases between. CDR3: CSVDRQAGVWSNEQFF. Here the CDR3 DNA reads TGCAGCGTAGATCGACAGGCGGGGGTGTGGAGCAATGAGCAGTTCTTC.